In this sample, the clone carrying this TCR beta chain turned up once. One base away lies a much larger clone, so this may be a sequencing read error. TCRdb recomputed calls from the reads with MiXCR, one row per CDR3 protein. This sample yields approximately 250,000 distinct CDR3 sequences, of which under 35% are seen a single time; roughly 7% belongs to the top ten. Germline trimming cut 2 bases from V and 3 bases from J; bases unmatched to any gene: 6. CDR1 MDHEN and CDR2 SYDVKM come from the germline V gene. This CDR3 is 15 amino acids long. This record belongs to a study of kidney transplant recipient with SARS-CoV-2 infection.

Source: a blood sample, taken at baseline and around day 120 from a kidney transplant recipient. The sequence was collected from a male patient between 25 and 39 years old who had COVID-19 and was a kidney transplant recipient. Some T cells may originate from the graft donor. This chain joins TRBV28 and TRBJ1-2; 7 bases are shared with TRBD1. The CDR3 DNA sequence: TGTGCCAGCAGTTTAGTCGGCAGGGGGGACTATGGCTACACCTTC. It codes for CASSLVGRGDYGYTF.